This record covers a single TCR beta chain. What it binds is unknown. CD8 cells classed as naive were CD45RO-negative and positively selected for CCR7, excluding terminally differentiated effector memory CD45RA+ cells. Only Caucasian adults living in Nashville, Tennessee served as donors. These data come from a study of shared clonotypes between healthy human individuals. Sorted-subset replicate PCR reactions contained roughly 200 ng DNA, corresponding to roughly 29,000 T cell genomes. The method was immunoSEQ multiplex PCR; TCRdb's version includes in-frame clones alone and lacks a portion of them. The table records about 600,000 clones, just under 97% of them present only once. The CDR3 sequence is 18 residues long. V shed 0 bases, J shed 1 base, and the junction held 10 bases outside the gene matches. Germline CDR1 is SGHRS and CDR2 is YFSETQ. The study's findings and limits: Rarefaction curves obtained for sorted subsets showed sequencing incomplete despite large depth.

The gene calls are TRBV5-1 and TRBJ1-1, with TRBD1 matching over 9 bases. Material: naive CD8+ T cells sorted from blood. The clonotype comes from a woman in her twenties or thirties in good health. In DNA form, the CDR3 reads TGCGCCAGCAGCTTGGTCGGACAGGGGACCTCGTGGAACACTGAAGCTTTCTTT. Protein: CASSLVGQGTSWNTEAFF.